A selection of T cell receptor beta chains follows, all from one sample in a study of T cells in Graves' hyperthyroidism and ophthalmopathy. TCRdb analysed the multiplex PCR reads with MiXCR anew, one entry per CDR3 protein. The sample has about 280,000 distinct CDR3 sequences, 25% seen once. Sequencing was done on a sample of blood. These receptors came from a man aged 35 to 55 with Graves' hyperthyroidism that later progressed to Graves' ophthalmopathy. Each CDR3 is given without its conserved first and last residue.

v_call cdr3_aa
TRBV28 ASMPRQGVYEQY
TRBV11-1 ASSPALGLGYGYT
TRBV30 AWSVGGGLRFEQY
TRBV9 ASSAGTGELGYT
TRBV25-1 ASGKRSGANVLT
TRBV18 ASSPEGGSQSEAF
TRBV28 ASEAGRGSKNIQY
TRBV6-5 ASTLPGRTEAF
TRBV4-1 ASSQERGQGGTGYT
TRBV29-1 SVAPHLNTEAF
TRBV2 ASRDGQLFGGYT
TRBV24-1 ATSDFGVQPQH
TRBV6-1 ASSSQGFLTGRELF
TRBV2 ASRRARGEANYGYT
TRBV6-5 ASRLDRTNYGYT
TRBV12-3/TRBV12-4 ASSWDSTNQPQH
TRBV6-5 ASSYSLQSNQPQH
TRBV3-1 ASSRTMSWRTYEQY
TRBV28 ASGQQGAYGYT
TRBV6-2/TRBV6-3 ASSLEGTREQY
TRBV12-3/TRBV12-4 ASSIRVRGTQETQY
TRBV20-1 STGGGTKNIQY
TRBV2 ASTSDGGTYEQY
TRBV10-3 AIRSGDRDNSPLH
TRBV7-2 ASNNRGIGETQY
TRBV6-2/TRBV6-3 ASSGGLAAFTGELF
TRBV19 ASKGTPRGATEAF
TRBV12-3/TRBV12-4 ASSTGTAWETQY
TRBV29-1 SVNLLGRGETQY
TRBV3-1 ASSQDLVGGSETQY
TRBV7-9 ASSRDSDGYT
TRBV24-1 ATSEESGLWETQY
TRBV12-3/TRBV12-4 ASSPGGITEAF
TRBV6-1 ASRLDRTNTEAF
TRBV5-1 ASSFQGLEEPQH
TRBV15 ATSRDKTTQGHEQY
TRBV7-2 ASTFVGRNNQPQH
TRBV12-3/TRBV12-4 ASSTAGTETQY
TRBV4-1 ASSQAEEGFLSRNTEAF